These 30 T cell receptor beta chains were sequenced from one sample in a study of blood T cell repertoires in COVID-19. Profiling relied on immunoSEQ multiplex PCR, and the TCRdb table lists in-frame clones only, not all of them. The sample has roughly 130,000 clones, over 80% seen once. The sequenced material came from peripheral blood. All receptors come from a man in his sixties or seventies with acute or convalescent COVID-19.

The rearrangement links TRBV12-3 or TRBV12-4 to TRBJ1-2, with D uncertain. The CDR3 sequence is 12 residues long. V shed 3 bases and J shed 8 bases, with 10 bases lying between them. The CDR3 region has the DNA TGTGCCAGCAGTTTTACGGGGTTCGGCTACACCTTC. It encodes CASSFTGFGYTF.

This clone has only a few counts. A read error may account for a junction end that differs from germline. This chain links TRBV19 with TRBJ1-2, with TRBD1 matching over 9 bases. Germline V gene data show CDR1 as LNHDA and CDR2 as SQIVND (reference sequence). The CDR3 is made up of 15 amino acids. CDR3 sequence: CASSLDRDRAYGYTF. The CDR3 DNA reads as TGTGCCAGTAGTTTAGACCGGGACAGGGCCTATGGCTACACCTTC.

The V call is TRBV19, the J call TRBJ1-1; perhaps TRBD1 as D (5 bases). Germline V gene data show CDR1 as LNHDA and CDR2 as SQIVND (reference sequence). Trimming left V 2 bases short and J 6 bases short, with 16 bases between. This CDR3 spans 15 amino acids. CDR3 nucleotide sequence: TGTGCCAGTAGTATAAAGTTCGCAGGGCTGGCTGAAGCTTTCTTT. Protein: CASSIKFAGLAEAFF. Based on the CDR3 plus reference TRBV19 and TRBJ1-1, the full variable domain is DGGITQSPKYLFRKEGQNVTLSCEQNLNHDAMYWYRQDPGQGLRLIYYSQIVNDFQKGDIAEGYSVSREKKESFPLTVTSAQKNPTAFYLCASSIKFAGLAEAFFGQGTRLTVV.

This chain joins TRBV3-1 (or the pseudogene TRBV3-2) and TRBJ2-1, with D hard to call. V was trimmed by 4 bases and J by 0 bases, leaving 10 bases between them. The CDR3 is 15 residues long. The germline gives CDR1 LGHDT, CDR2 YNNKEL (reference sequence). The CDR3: CASSPSVSSYNEQFF. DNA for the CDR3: TGTGCCAGCAGCCCGAGCGTGAGCTCCTACAATGAGCAGTTCTTC.

CDR3 bases: TGTGCCAGCAGTGAGGTCCAGGGACATGAAGCTTTCTTT. Its translation: CASSEVQGHEAFF. This chain links TRBV6-1 with TRBJ1-1; D might be TRBD1 (6 bases). Between the trimmed V and J ends, which lost 3 bases and 7 bases, there was a span of 12 bases. The CDR3 consists of 13 residues. Germline lookup yields CDR1 MNHNS and CDR2 SASEGT.

In DNA form, the CDR3 reads TGTGCCTGGAGGCACAGGGTCGTTGGCTACACCTTC. Residues: CAWRHRVVGYTF. This chain uses TRBV30 with TRBJ1-2; D is possibly TRBD1 (6 bases). The CDR3 sequence is 12 residues long. V lost 3 bases and J 7 bases, leaving 12 bases between the germline ends. Germline loops: CDR1 GTSNPN, CDR2 SVGIG (reference sequence).

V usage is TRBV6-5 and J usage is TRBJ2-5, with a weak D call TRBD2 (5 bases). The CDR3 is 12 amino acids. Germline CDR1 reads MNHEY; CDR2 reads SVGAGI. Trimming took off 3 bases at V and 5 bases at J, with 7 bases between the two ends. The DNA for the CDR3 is TGTGCCAGCAGTTATGGGGAGGAGACCCAGTACTTC. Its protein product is CASSYGEETQYF.

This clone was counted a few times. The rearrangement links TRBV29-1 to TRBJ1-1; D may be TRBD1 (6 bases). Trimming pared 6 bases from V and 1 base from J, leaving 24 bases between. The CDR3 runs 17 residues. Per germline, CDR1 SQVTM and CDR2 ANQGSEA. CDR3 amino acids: CSVVFIEGVLGNTEAFF. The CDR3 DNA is TGCAGCGTCGTATTCATTGAGGGGGTCTTGGGGAACACTGAAGCTTTCTTT. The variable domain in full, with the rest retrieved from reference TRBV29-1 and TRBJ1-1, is SAVISQKPSRDICQRGTSLTIQCQVDSQVTMMFWYRQQPGQSLTLIATANQGSEATYESGFVIDKFPISRPNLTFSTLTVSNMSPEDSSIYLCSVVFIEGVLGNTEAFFGQGTRLTVV.

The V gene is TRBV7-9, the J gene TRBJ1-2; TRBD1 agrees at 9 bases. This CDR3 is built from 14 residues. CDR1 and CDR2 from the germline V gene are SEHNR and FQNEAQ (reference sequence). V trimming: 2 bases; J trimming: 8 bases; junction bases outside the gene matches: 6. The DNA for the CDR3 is TGTGCCAGCAGCTTACCGGGACAGGGTGGCGGCTACACCTTC. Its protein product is CASSLPGQGGGYTF.

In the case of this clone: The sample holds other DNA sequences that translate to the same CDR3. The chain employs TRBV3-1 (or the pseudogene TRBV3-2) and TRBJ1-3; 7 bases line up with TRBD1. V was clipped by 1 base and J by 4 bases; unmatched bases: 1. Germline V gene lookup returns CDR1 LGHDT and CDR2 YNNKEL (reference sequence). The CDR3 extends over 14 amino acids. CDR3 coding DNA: TGTGCCAGCAGCCAAGCAGGGGGGGGAAACACCATATATTTT. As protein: CASSQAGGGNTIYF.

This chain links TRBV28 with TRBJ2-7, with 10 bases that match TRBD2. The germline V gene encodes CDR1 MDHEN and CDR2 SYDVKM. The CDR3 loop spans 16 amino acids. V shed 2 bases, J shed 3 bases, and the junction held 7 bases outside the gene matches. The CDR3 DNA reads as TGTGCCAGCAGTTTAGGTAGCGGGGGGTCTCGCTACGAGCAGTACTTC. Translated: CASSLGSGGSRYEQYF.

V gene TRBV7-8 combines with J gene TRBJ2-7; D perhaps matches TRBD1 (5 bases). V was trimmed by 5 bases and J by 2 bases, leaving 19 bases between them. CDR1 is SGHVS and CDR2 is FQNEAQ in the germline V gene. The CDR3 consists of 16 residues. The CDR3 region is CASSPLEGGATYEQYF. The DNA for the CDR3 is TGTGCCAGCAGCCCGTTAGAAGGTGGGGCCACCTACGAGCAGTACTTC.

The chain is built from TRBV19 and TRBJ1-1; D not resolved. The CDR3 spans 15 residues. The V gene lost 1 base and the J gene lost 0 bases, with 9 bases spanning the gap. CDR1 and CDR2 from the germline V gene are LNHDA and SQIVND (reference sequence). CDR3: CASSIGWGVNTEAFF. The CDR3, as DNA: TGTGCCAGTAGTATAGGGTGGGGAGTGAACACTGAAGCTTTCTTT.

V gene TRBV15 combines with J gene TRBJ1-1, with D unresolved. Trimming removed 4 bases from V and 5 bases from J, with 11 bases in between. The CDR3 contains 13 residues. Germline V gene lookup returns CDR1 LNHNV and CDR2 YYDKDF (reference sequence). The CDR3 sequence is CATSMKTGTEAFF. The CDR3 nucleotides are TGTGCCACCAGCATGAAAACGGGGACTGAAGCTTTCTTT.

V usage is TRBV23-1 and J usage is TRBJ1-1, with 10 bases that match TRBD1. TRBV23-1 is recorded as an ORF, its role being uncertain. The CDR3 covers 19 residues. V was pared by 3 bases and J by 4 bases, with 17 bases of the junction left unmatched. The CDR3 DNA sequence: TGCGCCAGCAGTCACACTGGCCTCGGGACAGGGGTTCCTCCCACTGAAGCTTTCTTT. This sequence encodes CASSHTGLGTGVPPTEAFF.

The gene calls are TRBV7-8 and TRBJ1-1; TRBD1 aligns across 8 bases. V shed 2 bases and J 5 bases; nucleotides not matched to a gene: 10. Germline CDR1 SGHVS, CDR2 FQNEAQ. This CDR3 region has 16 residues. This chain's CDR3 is CASSLSRGRRGTEAFF. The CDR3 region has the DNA TGTGCCAGCAGCTTAAGCAGGGGGCGAAGAGGGACTGAAGCTTTCTTT.

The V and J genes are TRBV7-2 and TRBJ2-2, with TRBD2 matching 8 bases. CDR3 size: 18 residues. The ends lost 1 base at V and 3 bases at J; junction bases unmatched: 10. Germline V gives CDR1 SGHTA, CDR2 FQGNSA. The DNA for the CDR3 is TGTGCCAGCAGCTTAGTCGGCGGGAGGAATTATTACACCGGGGAGCTGTTTTTT. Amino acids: CASSLVGGRNYYTGELFF.

The CDR3 nucleotides read TGTGCCAGCAGTTCTAGACGGAGCTATGGCTACACCTTC. This codes for CASSSRRSYGYTF. The rearrangement joins TRBV28 to TRBJ1-2; unclear D gene. V lost 4 bases, J lost 4 bases, and 10 bases lay in between. The CDR3 sequence is 13 residues long. The V gene's germline CDR1 is MDHEN and CDR2 SYDVKM.

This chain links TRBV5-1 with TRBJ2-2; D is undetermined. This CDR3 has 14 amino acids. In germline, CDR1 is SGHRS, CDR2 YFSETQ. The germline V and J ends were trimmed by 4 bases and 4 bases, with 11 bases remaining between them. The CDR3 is CASSQDGGTGELFF. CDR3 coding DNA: TGCGCCAGCAGCCAAGATGGCGGCACCGGGGAGCTGTTTTTT.

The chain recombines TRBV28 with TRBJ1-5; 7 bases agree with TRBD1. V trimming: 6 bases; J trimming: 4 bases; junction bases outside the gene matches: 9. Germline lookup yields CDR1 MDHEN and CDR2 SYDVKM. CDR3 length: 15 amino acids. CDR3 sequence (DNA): TGTGCCAGCAGACTCGGGGCCAGGGGGAATCAGCCCCAGCATTTT. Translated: CASRLGARGNQPQHF.

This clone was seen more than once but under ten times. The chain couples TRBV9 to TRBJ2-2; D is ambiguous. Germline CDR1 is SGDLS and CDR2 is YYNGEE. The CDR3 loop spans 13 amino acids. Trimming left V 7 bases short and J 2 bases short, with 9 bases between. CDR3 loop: CASGTTNTGELFF. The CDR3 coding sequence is TGTGCCAGCGGAACTACCAACACCGGGGAGCTGTTTTTT.

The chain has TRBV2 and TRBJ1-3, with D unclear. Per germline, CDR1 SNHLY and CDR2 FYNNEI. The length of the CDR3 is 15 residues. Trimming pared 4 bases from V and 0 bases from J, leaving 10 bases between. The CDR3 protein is CASSVASYSGNTIYF. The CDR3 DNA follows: TGTGCCAGCAGTGTGGCCTCGTACTCTGGAAACACCATATATTTT.

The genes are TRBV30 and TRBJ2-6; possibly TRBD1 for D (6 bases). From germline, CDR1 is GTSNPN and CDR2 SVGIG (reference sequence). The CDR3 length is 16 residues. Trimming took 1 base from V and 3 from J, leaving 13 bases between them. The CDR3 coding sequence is TGTGCCTGGAGTGCCCCAGGGGAGAGTGGGGCCAACGTCCTGACTTTC. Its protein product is CAWSAPGESGANVLTF.

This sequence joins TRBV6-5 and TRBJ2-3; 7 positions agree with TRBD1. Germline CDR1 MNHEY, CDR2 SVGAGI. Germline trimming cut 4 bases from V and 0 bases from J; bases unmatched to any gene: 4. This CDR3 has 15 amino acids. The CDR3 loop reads CASSSLRGSTDTQYF. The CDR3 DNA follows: TGTGCCAGCAGTTCCCTCAGGGGGAGCACAGATACGCAGTATTTT.

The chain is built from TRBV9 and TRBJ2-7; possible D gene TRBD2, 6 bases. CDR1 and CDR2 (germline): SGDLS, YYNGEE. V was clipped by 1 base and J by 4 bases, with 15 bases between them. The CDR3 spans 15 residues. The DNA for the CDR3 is TGTGCCAGCAGCGTATCCCCCCTTAGCGGTTACGAGCAGTACTTC. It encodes CASSVSPLSGYEQYF.

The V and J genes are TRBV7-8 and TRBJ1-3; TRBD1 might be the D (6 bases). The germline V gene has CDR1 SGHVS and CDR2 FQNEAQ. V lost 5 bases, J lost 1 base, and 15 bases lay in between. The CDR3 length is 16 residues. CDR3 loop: CASSTSGQTSGNTIYF. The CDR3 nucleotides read TGTGCCAGCAGCACCTCAGGACAGACTTCTGGAAACACCATATATTTT.

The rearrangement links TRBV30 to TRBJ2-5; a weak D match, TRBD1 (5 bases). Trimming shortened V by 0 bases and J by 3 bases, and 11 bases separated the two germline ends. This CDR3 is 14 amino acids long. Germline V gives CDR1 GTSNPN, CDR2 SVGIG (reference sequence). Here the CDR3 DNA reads TGTGCCTGGAGTGTACGCGGCAGGGAAGAGACCCAGTACTTC. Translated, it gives CAWSVRGREETQYF. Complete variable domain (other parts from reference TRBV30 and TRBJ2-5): SQTIHQWPATLVQPVGSPLSLECTVEGTSNPNLYWYRQAAGRGLQLLFYSVGIGQISSEVPQNLSASRPQDRQFILSSKKLLLSDSGFYLCAWSVRGREETQYFGPGTRLLVL.

CDR3 in DNA: TGTGCCAGCAGTTTATACTCTAGCGGGGGTAGCACAGATACGCAGTATTTT. This translates into CASSLYSSGGSTDTQYF. The chain employs TRBV28 and TRBJ2-3; 10 bases agree with TRBD2. The J segment lost 0 bases and the V segment lost 1 base, leaving 4 bases of the junction unmatched. The CDR3 runs to 17 residues. Germline V gene lookup returns CDR1 MDHEN and CDR2 SYDVKM. Variable domain in full (rest from reference TRBV28 and TRBJ2-3): DVKVTQSSRYLVKRTGEKVFLECVQDMDHENMFWYRQDPGLGLRLIYFSYDVKMKEKGDIPEGYSVSREKKERFSLILESASTNQTSMYLCASSLYSSGGSTDTQYFGPGTRLTVL.

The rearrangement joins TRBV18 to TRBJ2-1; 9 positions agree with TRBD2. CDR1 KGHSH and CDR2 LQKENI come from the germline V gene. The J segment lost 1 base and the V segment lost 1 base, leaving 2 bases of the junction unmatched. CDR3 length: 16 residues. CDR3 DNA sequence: TGTGCCAGCTCACCACTAGCGGGGGTATCCTACAATGAGCAGTTCTTC. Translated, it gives CASSPLAGVSYNEQFF.

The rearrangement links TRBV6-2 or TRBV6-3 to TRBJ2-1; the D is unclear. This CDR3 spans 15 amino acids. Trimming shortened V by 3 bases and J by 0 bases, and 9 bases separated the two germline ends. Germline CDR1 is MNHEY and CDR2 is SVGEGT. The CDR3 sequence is CASSYFMSSYNEQFF. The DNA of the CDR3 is TGTGCCAGCAGTTATTTTATGAGCTCCTACAATGAGCAGTTCTTC.